A selection of T cell receptor beta chains follows, all from one sample in a study of blood T cell repertoires in COVID-19. Clones were sequenced by immunoSEQ multiplex PCR, and TCRdb holds only the in-frame ones, with some missing. The data hold some 150,000 clones, with 85% to 90% observed a single time. The specimen sequenced was peripheral blood. These receptors were taken from a woman aged 60 to 75 with acute or convalescent COVID-19. Each CDR3 is given with its conserved first and last residue. Fields, in order: V gene, J gene, D gene, clone size, CDR3 DNA, CDR3 protein. D genes are given only for firm matches. Not every row has a clone size; where given, it reads once, few, many or a size class.

V: TRBV4-1
J: TRBJ2-3
D: TRBD1
size: .
DNA: TGCGCCAGCAGCCCCCTAGGACAGGGAGGCCGGGTTACGCAGTATTTT
CDR3: CASSPLGQGGRVTQYF

V: TRBV28
J: TRBJ2-7
D: TRBD1
size: .
DNA: TGTGCCAGCAGTTTGGGACAGGGTTCGGCCGAGCAGTACTTC
CDR3: CASSLGQGSAEQYF

V: TRBV5-1
J: TRBJ1-1
D: .
size: .
DNA: TGCGCCAGCAGCTTGGTCGGGGATGACACTGAAGCTTTCTTT
CDR3: CASSLVGDDTEAFF

V: TRBV28
J: TRBJ2-5
D: .
size: .
DNA: TGTGCCAGCAGTTTCCAATGGGCCCAAGAGACCCAGTACTTC
CDR3: CASSFQWAQETQYF

V: TRBV18
J: TRBJ1-2
D: .
size: .
DNA: TGTGCCAGCTCACCACCGCTAGGGGCGCGGGGCTACACCTTC
CDR3: CASSPPLGARGYTF

V: TRBV6-6
J: TRBJ1-3
D: .
size: .
DNA: TGTGCCAGCAGGGGCTTCGGAAACACCATATATTTT
CDR3: CASRGFGNTIYF

V: TRBV27
J: TRBJ1-5
D: TRBD1
size: .
DNA: TGTGCCAGCAGTTTCGGAACCGGGACAGGGGGTTTACAGCCCCAGCATTTT
CDR3: CASSFGTGTGGLQPQHF

V: TRBV11-2
J: TRBJ2-1
D: TRBD1
size: .
DNA: TGTGCCAGCAGCTTAGACGGGACAGGGAATATCGATGAGCAGTTCTTC
CDR3: CASSLDGTGNIDEQFF

V: TRBV25-1
J: TRBJ1-1
D: .
size: .
DNA: TGTGCCAGCAGTGAATATAATACTGCGGGCAACACTGAAGCTTTCTTT
CDR3: CASSEYNTAGNTEAFF

V: TRBV18
J: TRBJ2-2
D: .
size: .
DNA: TGTGCCAGTCGGCCAGGGTCGAACACCGGGGAGCTGTTTTTT
CDR3: CASRPGSNTGELFF

V: TRBV19
J: TRBJ1-1
D: .
size: .
DNA: TGTGCCAGTAGTATCCAGTGGACTAACACTGAAGCTTTCTTT
CDR3: CASSIQWTNTEAFF

V: TRBV7-2
J: TRBJ1-2
D: .
size: .
DNA: TGTGCCAGCAGCATGCGGGATGGTGGCTACACCTTC
CDR3: CASSMRDGGYTF

V: TRBV7-9
J: TRBJ2-2
D: .
size: few
DNA: TGTGCCAGCAGCTCGATCGTATTGGGCAGGGTCAAGCTGTTTTTT
CDR3: CASSSIVLGRVKLFF

V: TRBV28
J: TRBJ1-6
D: .
size: .
DNA: TGTGCCAGCAGCCGGGACACCGATTCACCCCTCCACTTT
CDR3: CASSRDTDSPLHF

V: TRBV6-5
J: TRBJ2-7
D: TRBD1
size: .
DNA: TGTGCCAGCAGTCTAGACAGGGGGCGCTACGAGCAGTACTTC
CDR3: CASSLDRGRYEQYF

V: TRBV4-3
J: TRBJ2-1
D: TRBD2
size: .
DNA: TGCGCCAGCAGCCGCCGAACGGGCGGGGGGGCCGGTAATGAGCAGTTCTTC
CDR3: CASSRRTGGGAGNEQFF

V: TRBV11-2
J: TRBJ2-7
D: TRBD1
size: .
DNA: TGTGCCAGCAGCCCAGGGACAGAGGTGTACGAGCAGTACTTC
CDR3: CASSPGTEVYEQYF

V: TRBV11-3
J: TRBJ2-1
D: TRBD2
size: few
DNA: TGTGCCAGCAGCTTAGTAGCGGGGATGGGTGAGCAGTTCTTC
CDR3: CASSLVAGMGEQFF

V: TRBV24-1
J: TRBJ1-5
D: TRBD1
size: .
DNA: TGTGCCACCAGTGTTGGCGGAGGGACAGGGGGTCAGCGTCAGCCCCAGCATTTT
CDR3: CATSVGGGTGGQRQPQHF

V: TRBV5-4
J: TRBJ1-1
D: TRBD1
size: .
DNA: TGTGCCAGCAGCTTGGTTCGGACAGGGAACACTGAAGCTTTCTTT
CDR3: CASSLVRTGNTEAFF

V: TRBV24-1
J: TRBJ1-5
D: .
size: .
DNA: TGTGCCACCAGTGAGGTCTATAGCAATCAGCCCCAGCATTTT
CDR3: CATSEVYSNQPQHF

V: TRBV6-6
J: TRBJ1-3
D: .
size: .
DNA: TGTGCCAGCAGTCGTTTCCGGGGGTTCGACGGGGCTGGAAACACCATATATTTT
CDR3: CASSRFRGFDGAGNTIYF

V: TRBV5-4
J: TRBJ2-7
D: TRBD1
size: once
DNA: TGTGCCAGCAGCTTGGCCCCAGGGGGCTCCTACGAGCAGTACTTC
CDR3: CASSLAPGGSYEQYF

V: TRBV14
J: TRBJ2-2
D: .
size: .
DNA: TGTGCCAGCAGTCAAGACAGAACCGGGGAGCTGTTTTTT
CDR3: CASSQDRTGELFF

V: TRBV30
J: TRBJ2-1
D: .
size: .
DNA: TGTGCCTGGGCTCAGGGGAAATCCTACAATGAGCAGTTCTTC
CDR3: CAWAQGKSYNEQFF

V: TRBV4-1
J: TRBJ2-4
D: TRBD1
size: .
DNA: TGCGCCAGCAGCCATGGGGGACAGGGCGACATTCAGTACTTC
CDR3: CASSHGGQGDIQYF

V: TRBV11-3
J: TRBJ2-2
D: .
size: few
DNA: TGTGCCAGCTCCGCCAGGCAGGGTGGGACCGGGGAGCTGTTTTTT
CDR3: CASSARQGGTGELFF

V: TRBV6-2/TRBV6-3
J: TRBJ1-6
D: TRBD1
size: few
DNA: TGTGCCAGCAGTTACGGACAGGGTTCACCCCTCCACTTT
CDR3: CASSYGQGSPLHF

V: TRBV5-1
J: TRBJ1-5
D: .
size: .
DNA: TGCGCCAGCAGCTTAACCGGGACAAATCAGCCCCAGCATTTT
CDR3: CASSLTGTNQPQHF

V: TRBV18
J: TRBJ2-1
D: TRBD2
size: .
DNA: TGTGCCAGCTCACAGGGACTAGCGGGCAATGAGCAGTTCTTC
CDR3: CASSQGLAGNEQFF

V: TRBV27
J: TRBJ1-2
D: .
size: .
DNA: TGTGCCAGCAGTACCCAGGGAAGACGGGATGGCTACACCTTC
CDR3: CASSTQGRRDGYTF

V: TRBV4-1
J: TRBJ1-1
D: TRBD1
size: once
DNA: TGCGCCAGCAGCCAAGCCCGGACAGGGAAGAACACTGAAGCTTTCTTT
CDR3: CASSQARTGKNTEAFF

V: TRBV19
J: TRBJ1-2
D: .
size: .
DNA: TGTGCCTCACTAAAGCGGGGGAGTACTGCCGGCTACACCTTC
CDR3: CASLKRGSTAGYTF

V: TRBV30
J: TRBJ1-4
D: .
size: .
DNA: TGTGCCTGGCTGGCCGGCGGGGGATGGGGTAATGAAAAACTGTTTTTT
CDR3: CAWLAGGGWGNEKLFF

V: TRBV11-2
J: TRBJ2-7
D: .
size: once
DNA: TGTGCCAGCAGCTTCTTTGGGCAGGGCGGATACGAGCAGTACTTC
CDR3: CASSFFGQGGYEQYF

V: TRBV7-8
J: TRBJ1-1
D: .
size: few
DNA: TGTGCCAGGAGAAGTGAAGCTTTCTTT
CDR3: CARRSEAFF

V: TRBV5-4
J: TRBJ2-2
D: .
size: .
DNA: TGTGCCAGCAGCTTTGGGCAGGGGGGAAACACCGGGGAGCTGTTTTTT
CDR3: CASSFGQGGNTGELFF

V: TRBV7-2
J: TRBJ2-3
D: .
size: once
DNA: TGTGCCAGCAGCTTTTACAGGGTGGGCACAGATACGCAGTATTTT
CDR3: CASSFYRVGTDTQYF

V: TRBV28
J: TRBJ1-5
D: .
size: .
DNA: TGTGCCAGCAGTTTATTAACAGGGAGCAGCAATCAGCCCCAGCATTTT
CDR3: CASSLLTGSSNQPQHF

V: TRBV3-1/TRBV3-2
J: TRBJ2-7
D: .
size: .
DNA: TGTGCCAGCAGCCAAGCTTCAGGGTCCTCCTACGAGCAGTACTTC
CDR3: CASSQASGSSYEQYF

V: TRBV5-1
J: TRBJ2-5
D: TRBD1
size: .
DNA: TGCGCCAGCAGTGATCCGGGACAGGGCGTGACCCAGTACTTC
CDR3: CASSDPGQGVTQYF

V: TRBV30
J: TRBJ2-7
D: TRBD1
size: .
DNA: TGTGCCTGGAGTGTACTGACAGGGTTCGACGAGCAGTACTTC
CDR3: CAWSVLTGFDEQYF

V: TRBV27
J: TRBJ2-7
D: TRBD1
size: .
DNA: TGTGCCAGCAGCCCGGGACAGTTCTCCTACGAGCAGTACTTC
CDR3: CASSPGQFSYEQYF

V: TRBV7-3
J: TRBJ2-2
D: TRBD1
size: .
DNA: TGTGCCAGCAGCGTAGGGGGCTGGTACACCGGGGAGCTGTTTTTT
CDR3: CASSVGGWYTGELFF

V: TRBV4-3
J: TRBJ1-3
D: .
size: .
DNA: TGCGCCAGCAGCCAAGATGCAGGGAACTCTGGAAACACCATATATTTT
CDR3: CASSQDAGNSGNTIYF

V: TRBV6-2/TRBV6-3
J: TRBJ1-6
D: TRBD1
size: once
DNA: TGTGCCAGCAGTCGACAGGGGCGATATTCACCCCTCCACTTT
CDR3: CASSRQGRYSPLHF

V: TRBV29-1
J: TRBJ2-5
D: TRBD1
size: .
DNA: TGCAGCGTCGACAGGGACCAAGAGACCCAGTACTTC
CDR3: CSVDRDQETQYF

V: TRBV12-5
J: TRBJ1-1
D: TRBD1
size: once
DNA: TGTGCTAGTGGTTTGGAGAGTCAGGGACAGGGGGTCTCCTTT
CDR3: CASGLESQGQGVSF

V: TRBV19
J: TRBJ1-1
D: TRBD1
size: .
DNA: TGTGCCAGTAGTATCTTTTCAGGGGGGTACACTGAAGCTTTCTTT
CDR3: CASSIFSGGYTEAFF

V: TRBV6-2/TRBV6-3
J: TRBJ1-2
D: TRBD1
size: .
DNA: TGTGCCAGCAGCCGGGACAGACATCCTAACTATGGCTACACCTTC
CDR3: CASSRDRHPNYGYTF

V: TRBV3-1/TRBV3-2
J: TRBJ1-6
D: .
size: .
DNA: TGTGCCAGCAGCCAAGCCGGGACATCGTCTTCACCCCTCCACTTT
CDR3: CASSQAGTSSSPLHF

V: TRBV2
J: TRBJ1-1
D: TRBD1
size: once
DNA: TGTGCCAGTTTAAAGGGGGCAGGAAACACTGAAGCTTTCTTT
CDR3: CASLKGAGNTEAFF

V: TRBV5-1
J: TRBJ1-2
D: .
size: .
DNA: TGCGCCAGCAGCAGAAACCCGGCAGGGATGAGCCAATATGACTATGGCTACACCTTC
CDR3: CASSRNPAGMSQYDYGYTF

V: TRBV19
J: TRBJ1-5
D: .
size: .
DNA: TGTGCCAGTAACCGAGCGGGTAGCAATCAGCCCCAGCATTTT
CDR3: CASNRAGSNQPQHF

V: TRBV4-2
J: TRBJ2-5
D: .
size: .
DNA: TGTGCCAGCAGCCAAGAAGGCGGTGCCCAAGAGACCCAGTACTTC
CDR3: CASSQEGGAQETQYF